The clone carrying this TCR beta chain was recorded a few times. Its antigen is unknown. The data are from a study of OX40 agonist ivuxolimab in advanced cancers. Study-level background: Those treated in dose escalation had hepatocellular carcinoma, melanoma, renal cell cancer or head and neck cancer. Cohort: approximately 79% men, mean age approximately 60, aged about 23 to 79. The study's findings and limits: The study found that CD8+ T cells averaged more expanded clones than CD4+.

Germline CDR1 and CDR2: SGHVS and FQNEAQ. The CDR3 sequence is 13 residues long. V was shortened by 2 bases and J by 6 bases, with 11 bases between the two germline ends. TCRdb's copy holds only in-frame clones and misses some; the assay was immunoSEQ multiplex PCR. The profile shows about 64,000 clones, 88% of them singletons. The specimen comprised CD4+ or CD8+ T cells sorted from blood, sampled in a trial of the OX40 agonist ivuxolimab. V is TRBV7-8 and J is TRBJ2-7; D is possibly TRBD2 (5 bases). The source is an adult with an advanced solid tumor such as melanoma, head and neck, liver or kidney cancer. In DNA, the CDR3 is TGTGCCAGCAGCTTAACGGGGTGGGTCGAGCAGTACTTC. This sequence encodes CASSLTGWVEQYF.